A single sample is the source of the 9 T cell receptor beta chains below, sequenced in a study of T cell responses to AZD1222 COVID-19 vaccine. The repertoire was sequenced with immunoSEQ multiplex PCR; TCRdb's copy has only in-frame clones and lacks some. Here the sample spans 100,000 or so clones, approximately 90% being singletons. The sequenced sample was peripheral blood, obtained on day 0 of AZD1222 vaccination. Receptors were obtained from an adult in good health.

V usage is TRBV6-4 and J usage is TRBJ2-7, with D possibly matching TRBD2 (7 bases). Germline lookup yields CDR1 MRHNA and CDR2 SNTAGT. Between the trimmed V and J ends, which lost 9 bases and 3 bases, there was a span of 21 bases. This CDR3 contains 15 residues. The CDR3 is CASTSGDRGGYEQYF. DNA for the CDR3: TGTGCCAGTACCTCCGGGGATAGGGGGGGCTACGAGCAGTACTTC.

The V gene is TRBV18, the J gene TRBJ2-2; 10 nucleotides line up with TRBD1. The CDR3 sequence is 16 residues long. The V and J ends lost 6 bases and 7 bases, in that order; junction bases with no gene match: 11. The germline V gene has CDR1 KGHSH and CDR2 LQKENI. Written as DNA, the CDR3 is TGTGCCAGCTCCCCCGGGACAGGGGCGCGAAGCGGGGAGCTGTTTTTT. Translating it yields CASSPGTGARSGELFF.

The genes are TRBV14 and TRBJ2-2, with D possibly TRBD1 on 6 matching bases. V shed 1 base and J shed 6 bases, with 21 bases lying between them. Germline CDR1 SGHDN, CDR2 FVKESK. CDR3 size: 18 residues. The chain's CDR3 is CASSQGYRVRGSSGELFF. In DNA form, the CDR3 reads TGTGCCAGCAGCCAAGGGTATCGGGTCAGGGGTTCGTCCGGGGAGCTGTTTTTT.

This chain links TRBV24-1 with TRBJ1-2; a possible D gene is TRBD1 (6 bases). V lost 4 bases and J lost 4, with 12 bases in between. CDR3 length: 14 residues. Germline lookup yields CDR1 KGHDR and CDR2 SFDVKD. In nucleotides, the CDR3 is TGTGCCACCAGTGACAGGGGCGACGGCTATGGCTACACCTTC. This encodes CATSDRGDGYGYTF.

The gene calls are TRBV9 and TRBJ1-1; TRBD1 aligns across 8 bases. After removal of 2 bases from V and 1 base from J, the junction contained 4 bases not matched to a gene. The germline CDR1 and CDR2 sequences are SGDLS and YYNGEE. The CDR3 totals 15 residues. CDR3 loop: CASSVLGTGNTEAFF. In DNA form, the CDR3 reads TGTGCCAGCAGCGTGTTAGGGACAGGGAACACTGAAGCTTTCTTT. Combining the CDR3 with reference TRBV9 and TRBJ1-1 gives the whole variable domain DSGVTQTPKHLITATGQRVTLRCSPRSGDLSVYWYQQSLDQGLQFLIQYYNGEERAKGNILERFSAQQFPDLHSELNLSSLELGDSALYFCASSVLGTGNTEAFFGQGTRLTVV.

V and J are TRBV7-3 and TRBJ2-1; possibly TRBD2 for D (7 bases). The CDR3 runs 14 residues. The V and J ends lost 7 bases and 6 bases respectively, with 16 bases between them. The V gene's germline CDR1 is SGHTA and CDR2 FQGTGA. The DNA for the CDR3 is TGTGCCAGCAACCTCGGGGGGCCCGGCAATGAGCAGTTCTTC. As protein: CASNLGGPGNEQFF.

The CDR3 sequence is CASSPGTGEGSGTEAFF. Written as DNA, the CDR3 is TGTGCCAGCTCACCGGGGACAGGGGAGGGCTCAGGCACTGAAGCTTTCTTT. The V call is TRBV18, the J call TRBJ1-1, with 10 bases aligning to TRBD1. Germline V gene lookup returns CDR1 KGHSH and CDR2 LQKENI. V lost 3 bases and J lost 4; bases outside the gene matches: 11. The CDR3 loop spans 17 amino acids.

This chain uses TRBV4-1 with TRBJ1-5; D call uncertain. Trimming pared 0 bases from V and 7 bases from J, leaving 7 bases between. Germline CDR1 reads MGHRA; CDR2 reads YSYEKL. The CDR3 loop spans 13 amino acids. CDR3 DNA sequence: TGCGCCAGCAGCCAAGATTTTGAACAGCCCCAGCATTTT. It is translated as CASSQDFEQPQHF.

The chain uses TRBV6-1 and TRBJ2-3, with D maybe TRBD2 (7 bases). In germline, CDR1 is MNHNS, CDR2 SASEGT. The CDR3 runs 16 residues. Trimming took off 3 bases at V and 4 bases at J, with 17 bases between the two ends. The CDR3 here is CASSDRAGASADTQYF. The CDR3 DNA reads TGTGCCAGCAGTGACCGGGCGGGGGCGAGTGCAGATACGCAGTATTTT.